Shown below are 8 T cell receptor beta chains from a single sample sequenced in a study of cytomegalovirus exposure and HLA in healthy donors (dated by TCRdb to the late 2010s). Library generation was performed with the immunoSEQ multiplex PCR assay. The multiplex PCR relied on a mix of 60 forward primers for TCR Vbeta segments and 13 reverse primers for TCR Jbeta segments. What TCRdb holds here is the immuneACCESS table cut down to in-frame rearrangements. Part of the clones is not present; checked against another copy, under half of the missing clones reflect an unresolved V gene, and the others are unexplained. Within this sample are about 180,000 clones, with 85% of them counted one time only. 1% of the sample is taken by the ten largest. Sequenced material: PBMCs. The receptors come from a boy under 10 years old in good health and CMV-seronegative.

The chain recombines TRBV30 with TRBJ2-5; the match to TRBD2 covers 12 bases. The ends lost 4 bases at V and 5 bases at J; junction bases unmatched: 8. There are 15 residues in the CDR3. In germline, CDR1 is GTSNPN, CDR2 SVGIG (reference sequence). CDR3 coding DNA: TGTGCCTGGACCCGGACTAGCGGGATGGGGGAGACCCAGTACTTC. Translation gives CAWTRTSGMGETQYF.

The genes are TRBV19 and TRBJ1-3; unclear D gene. Trimming took off 4 bases at V and 0 bases at J, with 10 bases between the two ends. The V gene's germline CDR1 is LNHDA and CDR2 SQIVND (reference sequence). This CDR3 has 15 amino acids. CDR3 nucleotides: TGTGCCAGTAGTAAGGCAGGCTACTCTGGAAACACCATATATTTT. Amino acids: CASSKAGYSGNTIYF.

This rearrangement joins TRBV4-1 to TRBJ2-5, with 8 nucleotides matching TRBD2. Germline CDR1 MGHRA, CDR2 YSYEKL. The CDR3 covers 17 residues. V dropped 0 bases and J dropped 5; count of bases not matched to a gene: 11. This CDR3 is CASSQDDGLAGDETQYF. CDR3 DNA sequence: TGCGCCAGCAGCCAAGACGATGGACTAGCTGGGGATGAGACCCAGTACTTC.

The rearrangement links TRBV5-4 to TRBJ2-5; 7 bases fit TRBD1. J was trimmed by 3 bases and V by 3 bases; bases with no gene match: 5. Per the germline V gene, CDR1 is SGHNT and CDR2 is YYREEE (reference sequence). The CDR3 runs to 14 residues. CDR3 loop: CASSSGTEKETQYF. CDR3 in DNA: TGTGCCAGCAGCTCCGGGACAGAAAAAGAGACCCAGTACTTC. Full variable domain (missing parts from reference TRBV5-4 and TRBJ2-5): ETGVTQSPTHLIKTRGQQVTLRCSSQSGHNTVSWYQQALGQGPQFIFQYYREEENGRGNFPPRFSGLQFPNYSSELNVNALELDDSALYLCASSSGTEKETQYFGPGTRLLVL.

The chain couples TRBV6-6 to TRBJ2-1, with D maybe TRBD1 (6 bases). The V and J ends lost 6 bases and 4 bases respectively, with 13 bases between them. CDR1 and CDR2 from the germline V gene are MNHNY and SVGAGI (reference sequence). CDR3 length: 14 residues. The DNA of the CDR3 is TGTGCCAGCAGGGACAGCTTCTCTTACAATGAGCAGTTCTTC. It yields the protein CASRDSFSYNEQFF.

The chain has TRBV7-3 and TRBJ2-3, with TRBD2 identical over 8 bases. The CDR3 runs 14 residues. Germline loops: CDR1 SGHTA, CDR2 FQGTGA. J gave up 5 bases and V 2 bases, and 3 bases lay outside the gene matches. The CDR3: CASSLGLAGDTQYF. The CDR3, as DNA: TGTGCCAGCAGCTTAGGGCTAGCGGGAGATACGCAGTATTTT.

The V call is TRBV29-1, the J call TRBJ1-1; 8 bases match TRBD1. Germline V lookup: CDR1 SQVTM, CDR2 ANQGSEA. The CDR3 totals 14 residues. V was pared by 1 base and J by 4 bases, with 5 bases of the junction left unmatched. This CDR3 is CSVEVRGPGTEAFF. The CDR3 DNA follows: TGCAGCGTTGAAGTCAGGGGGCCGGGCACTGAAGCTTTCTTT.

In the case of this clone: This sample includes further DNA sequences coding for the same CDR3. The chain employs TRBV6-5 and TRBJ1-4; TRBD1 matches 7 bases. The junction had 5 bases not matched to a gene; V was cut back by 0 bases and J by 7 bases. CDR1 MNHEY and CDR2 SVGAGI come from the germline V gene. The CDR3 is 15 residues long. The CDR3 sequence is CASSYSSRGREKLFF. DNA of the CDR3: TGTGCCAGCAGTTACTCGAGTAGGGGGCGTGAAAAACTGTTTTTT.